The source of this TCR beta chain is a study of T cells after yellow fever vaccination. In the study overall: Fractions of low cell number were prepared using SMART-Seq v4 Ultra Low Input.

TCRdb analysed the 5' RACE reads with MiXCR anew, one entry per CDR3 protein. The sample gives hundreds of thousands of distinct CDR3 sequences, just over 20% of which show up once; about a sixth is in the top ten. Study results and limitations: In FACS-sorted repertoires, abundant clonotypes from the bulk population could appear as contaminants.

Notes on this clonotype: Its specificity is not known.

The CDR3 has 15 amino acids. V was clipped by 4 bases and J by 1 base, with 12 bases between them. Germline V gene lookup returns CDR1 SGHRS and CDR2 YFSETQ. The rearrangement links TRBV5-1 to TRBJ1-5; the D is unclear. The specimen comprised PBMCs, sampled less than 25 days after the first yellow fever vaccination. The TCR originated in a man between 18 and 29 years old who received the YFV17D yellow fever vaccine. Written as DNA, the CDR3 is TGCGCCAGCAGCCAGGACGGGATAAGCAATCAGCCCCAGCATTTT. This encodes CASSQDGISNQPQHF.